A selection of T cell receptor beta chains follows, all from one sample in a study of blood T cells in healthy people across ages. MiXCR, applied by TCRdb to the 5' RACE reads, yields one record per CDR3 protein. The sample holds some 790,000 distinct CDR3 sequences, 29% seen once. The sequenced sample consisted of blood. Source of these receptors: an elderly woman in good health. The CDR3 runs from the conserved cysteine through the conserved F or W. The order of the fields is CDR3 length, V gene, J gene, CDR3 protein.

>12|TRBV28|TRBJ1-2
CASSFSGYGYTF
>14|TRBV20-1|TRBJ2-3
CSASRSGGGGTRYF
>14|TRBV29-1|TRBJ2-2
CSVGARANTGELFF
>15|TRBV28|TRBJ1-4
CASSPRGTANEKLFF
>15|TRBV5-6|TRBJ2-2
CASSLPGTSAGELFF
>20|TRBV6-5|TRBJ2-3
CASSYSLSLAGGPYTDTQYF
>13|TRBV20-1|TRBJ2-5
CSARDPPGNEQYF
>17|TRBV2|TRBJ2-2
CASSAGQGIANTGELFF
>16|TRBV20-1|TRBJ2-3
CSARHTGQGWTDTQYF
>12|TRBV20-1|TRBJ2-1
CSAIGFSLEQFF
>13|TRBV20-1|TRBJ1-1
CSARDSRTTEAFF
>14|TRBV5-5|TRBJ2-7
CASSLLRGSREQYF
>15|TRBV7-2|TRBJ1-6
CASSRTGERNSPLHF
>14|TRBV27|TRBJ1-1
CASSPVNLNTEAFF
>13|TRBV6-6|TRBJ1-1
CASTTLGNTEAFF
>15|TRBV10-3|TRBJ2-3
CAITEAGTGDDTQYF
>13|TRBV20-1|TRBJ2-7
CSARGSRSYEQYF
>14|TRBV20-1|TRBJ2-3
CSAPSGSGGHTQYF
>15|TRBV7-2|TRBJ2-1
CASSLLAGYYNEQFF
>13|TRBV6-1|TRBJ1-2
CASPDREFYGYTF
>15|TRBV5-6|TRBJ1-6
CASSLGSEWPTTLHF
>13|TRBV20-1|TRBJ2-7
CSATDRATYEQYF
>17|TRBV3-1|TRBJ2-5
CASSQRGAGGPRETQYF
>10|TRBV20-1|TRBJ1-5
CSALPGPQHF
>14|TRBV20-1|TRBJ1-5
CSASPQGAWQPQHF
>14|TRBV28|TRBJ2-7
CASNWGGGLYEQYF
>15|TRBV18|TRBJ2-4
CASSPTPIFGNIQYF
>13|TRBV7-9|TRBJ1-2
CASSGVNMKGYTF
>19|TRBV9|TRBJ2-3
CANSVDRGANTLSTDTQYF
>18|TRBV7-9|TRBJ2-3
CASSLLSSGGPSTDTQYF
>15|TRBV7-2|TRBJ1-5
CASSLTPSVNQPQHF